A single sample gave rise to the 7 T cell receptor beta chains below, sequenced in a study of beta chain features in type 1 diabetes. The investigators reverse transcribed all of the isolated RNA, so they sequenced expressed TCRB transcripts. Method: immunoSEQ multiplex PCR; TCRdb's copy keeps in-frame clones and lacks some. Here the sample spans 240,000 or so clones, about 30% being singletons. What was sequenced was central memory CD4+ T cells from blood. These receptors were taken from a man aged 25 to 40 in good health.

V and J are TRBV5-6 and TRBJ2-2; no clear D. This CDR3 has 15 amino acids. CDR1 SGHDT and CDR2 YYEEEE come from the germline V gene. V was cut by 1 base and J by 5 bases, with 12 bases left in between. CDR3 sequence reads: CASSLWINWTGELFF. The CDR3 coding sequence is TGTGCCAGCAGCTTGTGGATTAATTGGACCGGGGAGCTGTTTTTT.

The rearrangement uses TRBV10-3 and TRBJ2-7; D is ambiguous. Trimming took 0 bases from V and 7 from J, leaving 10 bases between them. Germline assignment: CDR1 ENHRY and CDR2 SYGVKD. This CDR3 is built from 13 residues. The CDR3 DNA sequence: TGTGCCATCAGTGAGTCGACGGCCGGAGAGCAGTACTTC. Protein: CAISESTAGEQYF.

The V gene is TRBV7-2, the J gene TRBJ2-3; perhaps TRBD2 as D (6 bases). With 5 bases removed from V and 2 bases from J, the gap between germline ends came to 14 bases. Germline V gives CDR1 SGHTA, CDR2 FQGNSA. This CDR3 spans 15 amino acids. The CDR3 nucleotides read TGTGCCAGCAGCGTACGGAGGGCCTCCACAGATACGCAGTATTTT. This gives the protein CASSVRRASTDTQYF.

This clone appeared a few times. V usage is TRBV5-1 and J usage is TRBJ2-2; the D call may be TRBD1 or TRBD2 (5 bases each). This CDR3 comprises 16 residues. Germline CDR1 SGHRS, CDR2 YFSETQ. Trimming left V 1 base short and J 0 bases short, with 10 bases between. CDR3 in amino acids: CASSLQGPANTGELFF. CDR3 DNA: TGCGCCAGCAGCTTGCAGGGACCAGCGAACACCGGGGAGCTGTTTTTT.

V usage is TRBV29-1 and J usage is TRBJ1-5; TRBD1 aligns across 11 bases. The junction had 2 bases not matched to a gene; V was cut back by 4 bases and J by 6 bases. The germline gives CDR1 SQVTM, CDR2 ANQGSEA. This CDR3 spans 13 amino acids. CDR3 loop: CSVGTGGRQPQHF. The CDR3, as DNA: TGCAGCGTTGGGACAGGGGGCCGTCAGCCCCAGCATTTT.

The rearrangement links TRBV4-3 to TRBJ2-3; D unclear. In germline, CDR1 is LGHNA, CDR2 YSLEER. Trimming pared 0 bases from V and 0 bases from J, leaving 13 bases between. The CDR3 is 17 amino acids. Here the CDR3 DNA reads TGCGCCAGCAGCCAAGATCCCTTGCCAGCCAGCACAGATACGCAGTATTTT. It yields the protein CASSQDPLPASTDTQYF.

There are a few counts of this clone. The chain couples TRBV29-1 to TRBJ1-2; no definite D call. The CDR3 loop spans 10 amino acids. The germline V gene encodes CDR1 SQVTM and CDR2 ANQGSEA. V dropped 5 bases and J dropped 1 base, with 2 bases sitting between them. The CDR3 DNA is TGCAGCGTTCATAACTATGGCTACACCTTC. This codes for CSVHNYGYTF.